The clone carrying this T cell receptor (beta chain) was observed a handful of times. MiXCR was run by TCRdb on the multiplex PCR reads, yielding one entry per CDR3 protein. Here the sample spans some 130,000 distinct CDR3 sequences, just under 20% being singletons. Trimming cost V 7 bases and J 4 bases; bases outside gene matches: 4. Germline CDR1 MNHEY, CDR2 SVGAGI. The CDR3 sequence is 13 residues long. Axillary draining lymph nodes of breast cancer patients supplied the node samples. This sample is part of a study of breast tumors, draining lymph nodes, adjacent tissues. This TCR was sampled from a female donor with breast cancer. Some clones in this sample may be carry-over from other donors' samples. Input material: axillary lymph node tissue. This sequence joins TRBV6-5 and TRBJ2-4, with 7 nucleotides matching TRBD1. CDR3 DNA: TGTGCCAGCAACGGCAGGGGGAAAAACATTCAGTACTTC. Its protein product is CASNGRGKNIQYF.